Sequencing of this T cell receptor beta chain was carried out in a study of cytomegalovirus exposure and HLA in healthy donors. Trimming removed 7 bases from V and 7 bases from J; junction bases left unmatched: 10. The CDR3 is made up of 15 amino acids. Per the germline V gene, CDR1 is SEHNR and CDR2 is FQNEAQ (reference sequence). PCR was performed using 60 Vbeta and 13 Jbeta primers. Libraries were prepared by immunoSEQ multiplex PCR; TCRdb keeps only in-frame clonotypes and omits some of them. The sample consists of more than 130,000 clones, roughly 78% of them appearing once. Donors in the study were healthy people who gave bone marrow.

The V gene is TRBV7-9, the J gene TRBJ2-1; 10 bases align to TRBD2. The sequence was obtained from a man aged 25 to 45 in good health and CMV-seronegative. The material sequenced was PBMCs. CDR3 nucleotide sequence: TGTGCCAGCACCCCCCTAGCGGGAGTATATAATGAGCAGTTCTTC. Protein product: CASTPLAGVYNEQFF.